This TCR beta chain is from a study of shared clonotypes between healthy human individuals. As for this clone: The sample carries other DNA sequences with the same CDR3.

The protocol was immunoSEQ multiplex PCR, while the TCRdb copy is restricted to in-frame clones and leaves out a portion. There are roughly 1,800,000 clones in the sample; about 94% occur only once, and 1.2% lies in the top ten. Germline V gene lookup returns CDR1 GTSNPN and CDR2 SVGIG (reference sequence). V lost 2 bases and J 3 bases, leaving 8 bases between the germline ends. The CDR3 consists of 12 residues. Only CD45RO-negative cells positively selected for CCR7 counted as naive CD8 cells, so terminally differentiated effector memory CD45RA+ cells were excluded. The study drew all its donors from Caucasian adults living in Nashville, Tennessee.

The J gene is TRBJ2-7, the V gene TRBV30, with D possibly matching TRBD1 (5 bases). This TCR was sampled from a man younger than 35 in good health. Sample: naive CD8+ T cells sorted from blood. This chain's CDR3 is CAWSLDSYEQYF. The DNA for the CDR3 is TGTGCCTGGAGTTTAGACAGCTACGAGCAGTACTTC.